The 30 T cell receptor beta chains in this list originate from one sample, sequenced in a study of T cell changes during pregnancy in multiple sclerosis. The assay was immunoSEQ multiplex PCR, and TCRdb's table has in-frame clones only and misses some. In the table there are tens of thousands of clones, 92% of which are singletons. The material sequenced was peripheral blood, taken in the second trimester of pregnancy. The receptors were sampled from a female donor in good health, enrolled as a control in a pregnancy study.

V usage is TRBV7-9 and J usage is TRBJ1-1, with D uncertain. Germline values: CDR1 SEHNR, CDR2 FQNEAQ (reference sequence). Trimming took off 3 bases at V and 0 bases at J, with 8 bases between the two ends. This CDR3 has 14 residues. CDR3 loop: CASSFWALNTEAFF. The CDR3 DNA follows: TGTGCCAGCAGCTTTTGGGCTTTGAACACTGAAGCTTTCTTT.

The CDR3 region has the DNA TGTGCCAGCACACAGGGAGCTAACTATGGCTACACCTTC. Translation gives CASTQGANYGYTF. The rearrangement uses TRBV6-5 and TRBJ1-2, with D maybe TRBD1 (6 bases). CDR3 size: 13 residues. CDR1 and CDR2 (germline): MNHEY, SVGAGI. Between the trimmed V and J ends, which lost 7 bases and 0 bases, there was a span of 9 bases.

CDR3 loop: CASSLGGNTEAFF. CDR3 DNA sequence: TGCGCCAGCAGCTTGGGCGGGAACACTGAAGCTTTCTTT. V gene TRBV5-1 combines with J gene TRBJ1-1, with D unresolved. CDR3 length equals 13 residues. From germline, CDR1 is SGHRS and CDR2 YFSETQ. V was shortened by 0 bases and J by 1 base, with 4 bases between the two germline ends. Full variable domain (outside the CDR3, taken from reference TRBV5-1 and TRBJ1-1): KAGVTQTPRYLIKTRGQQVTLSCSPISGHRSVSWYQQTPGQGLQFLFEYFSETQRNKGNFPGRFSGRQFSNSRSEMNVSTLELGDSALYLCASSLGGNTEAFFGQGTRLTVV.

This clone was found once. The rearrangement uses TRBV14 and TRBJ1-1, with D maybe TRBD1 (5 bases). This CDR3 spans 14 amino acids. Trimming left V 4 bases short and J 4 bases short, with 13 bases between. The germline gives CDR1 SGHDN, CDR2 FVKESK. The CDR3 sequence is CASSPIPGGTEAFF. The CDR3 DNA follows: TGTGCCAGCAGCCCAATCCCGGGGGGCACTGAAGCTTTCTTT.

This clone appeared a single time. The V gene is TRBV30, the J gene TRBJ2-1; 10 positions match TRBD2. The CDR3 is 19 residues long. Germline CDR1 and CDR2: GTSNPN and SVGIG (reference sequence). Trimming cost V 3 bases and J 0 bases; bases outside gene matches: 14. The CDR3 DNA reads as TGTGCCTGGAGCGCCGGGCTAGCGGGAGCCGGTAGCTCCTACAATGAGCAGTTCTTC. Translation gives CAWSAGLAGAGSSYNEQFF.

The genes are TRBV28 and TRBJ1-1; a possible D gene is TRBD1 (5 bases). Trimming cost V 9 bases and J 4 bases, with 15 bases left between them. In germline, CDR1 is MDHEN, CDR2 SYDVKM. CDR3 length: 13 residues. The CDR3 nucleotides are TGTGCCAGTTCAAGGGGCGCCGCCACTGAAGCTTTCTTT. Encoded protein: CASSRGAATEAFF.

This clone occurred once. V usage is TRBV18 and J usage is TRBJ2-1; D possibly corresponds to TRBD1 (6 bases). Trimming removed 2 bases from V and 9 bases from J, with 17 bases in between. The CDR3 totals 15 residues. Germline-derived CDR1 and CDR2 are KGHSH and LQKENI. The CDR3 is CASSPARDIWGEQFF. The CDR3 DNA sequence: TGTGCCAGCTCACCAGCTAGGGACATCTGGGGTGAGCAGTTCTTC. Looking up the rest from reference TRBV18 and TRBJ2-1 gives the full variable domain: NAGVMQNPRHLVRRRGQEARLRCSPMKGHSHVYWYRQLPEEGLKFMVYLQKENIIDESGMPKERFSAEFPKEGPSILRIQQVVRGDSAAYFCASSPARDIWGEQFFGPGTRLTVL.

The chain employs TRBV10-2 and TRBJ1-3, with no clear D. The CDR3 is 12 amino acids. The ends were cut back, 4 bases at V and 11 bases at J, with 12 bases in the middle. Germline values: CDR1 WSHSY, CDR2 SAAADI. The CDR3 loop reads CASSVEPRPIYF. The CDR3 nucleotides read TGCGCCAGCAGTGTGGAGCCGCGGCCCATATATTTT.

The CDR3 sequence: CASSLAGSNNEQFF. CDR3 bases: TGTGCCAGCAGCTTAGCGGGTTCTAACAATGAGCAGTTCTTC. The chain uses TRBV11-3 and TRBJ2-1; D gene uncertain. The CDR3 has 14 residues. Trimming cost V 1 base and J 5 bases, with 9 bases left between them. CDR1 and CDR2 from the germline V gene are SGHNT and YENEEA.

The V call is TRBV19, the J call TRBJ2-3; D uncertain. This CDR3 has 13 amino acids. V gave up 5 bases and J gave up 3 bases, with 9 bases separating them. Germline assignment: CDR1 LNHDA and CDR2 SQIVND (reference sequence). CDR3 sequence (DNA): TGTGCCAGTAGTTACAGCATAACAGATACGCAGTATTTT. This gives the protein CASSYSITDTQYF.

The gene calls are TRBV7-2 and TRBJ2-2; TRBD2 agrees at 15 bases. The CDR3 runs to 17 residues. Germline values: CDR1 SGHTA, CDR2 FQGNSA. Germline trimming cut 6 bases from V and 6 bases from J; bases unmatched to any gene: 8. The DNA for the CDR3 is TGTGCCAGCAGTCCCGGGACTAGCGGGAGGAGGGCCGGGGAGCTGTTTTTT. Protein: CASSPGTSGRRAGELFF.

The chain links TRBV29-1 to TRBJ2-5; 9 bases fit TRBD1. There are 15 residues in the CDR3. In germline, CDR1 is SQVTM, CDR2 ANQGSEA. Trimming took 3 bases from V and 7 from J; bases not matched to a gene: 12. CDR3 coding DNA: TGCAGCGTTGACAACAGGGGGCAGATTATCGGGACCCAGTACTTC. Its translation: CSVDNRGQIIGTQYF.

The chain has TRBV18 and TRBJ2-7; 9 bases match TRBD1. This CDR3 contains 15 residues. V dropped 6 bases and J dropped 2; count of bases not matched to a gene: 8. CDR1 and CDR2 from the germline V gene are KGHSH and LQKENI. The CDR3: CASSQYRGRAYEQYF. In DNA form, the CDR3 reads TGTGCCAGCTCCCAATACAGGGGGCGAGCCTACGAGCAGTACTTC.

The rearrangement links TRBV9 to TRBJ2-7; TRBD1 aligns across 7 bases. Germline assignment: CDR1 SGDLS and CDR2 YYNGEE. The CDR3 covers 15 residues. Trimming at V came to 0 bases and at J to 2 bases, leaving 5 bases not matched to a gene. The CDR3 DNA sequence: TGTGCCAGCAGCGTAGCGACAGGGATCACCTACGAGCAGTACTTC. It codes for CASSVATGITYEQYF.

The chain couples TRBV7-9 to TRBJ2-6; D is uncertain. V was trimmed by 1 base and J by 0 bases, leaving 4 bases between them. The CDR3 runs 15 residues. CDR1 SEHNR and CDR2 FQNEAQ come from the germline V gene (reference sequence). Here the CDR3 reads CASSLVSSGANVLTF. The CDR3 DNA reads as TGTGCCAGCAGCTTAGTCAGCTCTGGGGCCAACGTCCTGACTTTC.

The CDR3: CASSWGLAGDTDTQYF. For the CDR3, the DNA is TGTGCCAGCAGCTGGGGACTAGCGGGGGACACAGATACGCAGTATTTT. V gene TRBV5-8 combines with J gene TRBJ2-3; TRBD2 matches 14 bases. Germline loops: CDR1 SGHTS, CDR2 YDEGEE. The CDR3 extends over 16 amino acids. With 3 bases clipped from V and 2 bases from J, the junction kept 2 bases outside the gene matches. Full variable domain (rest looked up from reference TRBV5-8 and TRBJ2-3): EAGVTQSPTHLIKTRGQQATLRCSPISGHTSVYWYQQALGLGLQFLLWYDEGEERNRGNFPPRFSGRQFPNYSSELNVNALELEDSALYLCASSWGLAGDTDTQYFGPGTRLTVL.

This rearrangement joins TRBV7-9 to TRBJ2-2; 9 bases map to TRBD2. V lost 4 bases to trimming and J lost 6 bases; unmatched junction nucleotides: 6. Germline loops: CDR1 SEHNR, CDR2 FQNEAQ (reference sequence). This CDR3 is 15 amino acids long. In nucleotides, the CDR3 is TGTGCCAGCAGCTCCCTAGCGGGAATTGCCGGGGAGCTGTTTTTT. Translation gives CASSSLAGIAGELFF.

The rearrangement joins TRBV5-4 to TRBJ1-6; TRBD1 agrees at 7 bases. The CDR3 runs to 14 residues. The ends lost 4 bases at V and 7 bases at J; junction bases unmatched: 5. Germline CDR1 is SGHNT and CDR2 is YYREEE (reference sequence). CDR3 bases: TGTGCCAGCAGCAAGGGGGCTTACAATTCACCCCTCCACTTT. Translation: CASSKGAYNSPLHF. Drawing the rest from reference TRBV5-4 and TRBJ1-6, the complete variable domain is ETGVTQSPTHLIKTRGQQVTLRCSSQSGHNTVSWYQQALGQGPQFIFQYYREEENGRGNFPPRFSGLQFPNYSSELNVNALELDDSALYLCASSKGAYNSPLHFGNGTRLTVT.

The chain is built from TRBV28 and TRBJ2-1; 7 bases are shared with TRBD2. V was pared by 5 bases and J by 8 bases, with 15 bases of the junction left unmatched. The germline gives CDR1 MDHEN, CDR2 SYDVKM. This CDR3 has 16 residues. The DNA of the CDR3 is TGTGCCAGCAGTCCGTGGACGGCGCGGGAGAGGTATGAGCAGTTCTTC. Protein product: CASSPWTARERYEQFF. Supplemented by reference TRBV28 and TRBJ2-1, the full variable domain reads DVKVTQSSRYLVKRTGEKVFLECVQDMDHENMFWYRQDPGLGLRLIYFSYDVKMKEKGDIPEGYSVSREKKERFSLILESASTNQTSMYLCASSPWTARERYEQFFGPGTRLTVL.

J is TRBJ2-1 and V is TRBV6-5, with a weak D call TRBD1 (6 bases). V lost 2 bases and J lost 15, with 11 bases in between. This CDR3 has 11 residues. Germline values: CDR1 MNHEY, CDR2 SVGAGI. The CDR3: CASSYGGTRFF. The CDR3 coding sequence is TGTGCCAGCAGTTACGGGGGCACGCGGTTCTTC.

The chain couples TRBV5-6 to TRBJ1-2; 7 bases fit TRBD1. Unmatched junction bases numbered 0, after V lost 0 bases and J lost 7 bases. CDR1 SGHDT and CDR2 YYEEEE come from the germline V gene. The CDR3 contains 12 residues. The CDR3 nucleotides are TGTGCCAGCAGCTTGGCAGGGGGTGGCTACACCTTC. Residues: CASSLAGGGYTF.

This chain connects TRBV7-8 to TRBJ2-3, with D possibly being TRBD2 (6 bases). Germline V gives CDR1 SGHVS, CDR2 FQNEAQ. The length of the CDR3 is 13 residues. Deletions cut 7 bases from V and 2 bases from J, with 10 bases between. This CDR3 reads CASTPGLTDTQYF. The CDR3, as DNA: TGTGCCAGCACACCGGGACTCACAGATACGCAGTATTTT.

CDR3 residues: CASSPQAVPQETQYF. DNA for the CDR3: TGTGCCAGCAGCCCCCAAGCTGTACCACAAGAGACCCAGTACTTC. The V call is TRBV7-9, the J call TRBJ2-5; no reliable D call. This CDR3 region has 15 residues. Between the trimmed V and J ends, which lost 5 bases and 2 bases, there was a span of 15 bases. Germline V gives CDR1 SEHNR, CDR2 FQNEAQ (reference sequence).

The chain uses TRBV6-1 and TRBJ2-1, with 10 bases lining up with TRBD2. CDR3 size: 14 residues. Trimming took 8 bases from V and 6 from J; bases not matched to a gene: 7. CDR1 is MNHNS and CDR2 is SASEGT in the germline V gene. In DNA, the CDR3 is TGTGCCAGCGTCCTAGCGGGGGCCTCCAATGAGCAGTTCTTC. It translates to CASVLAGASNEQFF.

The chain links TRBV4-1 to TRBJ2-2; tentative D call: TRBD2 (5 bases). CDR3 length: 16 amino acids. The V gene's germline CDR1 is MGHRA and CDR2 YSYEKL. V lost 3 bases and J lost 4, with 15 bases in between. The CDR3 region has the DNA TGCGCCAGCAGCCACCTGAGCGGCGTATCCACCGGGGAGCTGTTTTTT. It encodes CASSHLSGVSTGELFF.

This chain links TRBV28 with TRBJ2-7; possibly TRBD2 for D (6 bases). V shed 5 bases and J shed 3 bases, with 17 bases lying between them. Germline lookup yields CDR1 MDHEN and CDR2 SYDVKM. The CDR3 consists of 15 residues. The chain's CDR3 is CASSPPTSMVYEQYF. The CDR3 bases are TGTGCCAGCAGTCCTCCGACTAGTATGGTCTACGAGCAGTACTTC.

The rearrangement uses TRBV4-1 and TRBJ1-5; D unresolved. Germline lookup yields CDR1 MGHRA and CDR2 YSYEKL. CDR3 length equals 15 residues. Trimming shortened V by 0 bases and J by 9 bases, and 15 bases separated the two germline ends. CDR3 protein: CASSQDDHPRRPQHF. Written as DNA, the CDR3 is TGCGCCAGCAGCCAAGACGACCATCCTAGACGGCCCCAGCATTTT.

The gene calls are TRBV2 and TRBJ1-1; D not resolved. The CDR3 spans 13 residues. Trimming removed 9 bases at V and 1 base at J, with 12 bases between. Germline loops: CDR1 SNHLY, CDR2 FYNNEI. This chain's CDR3 is CASCFEANTEAFF. DNA for the CDR3: TGTGCCAGTTGCTTCGAGGCGAACACTGAAGCTTTCTTT.

The CDR3 spells CASSHGLAGIGGYEQFF. The CDR3 DNA reads as TGCGCCAGCAGCCACGGACTAGCGGGAATAGGGGGCTATGAGCAGTTCTTC. V and J are TRBV4-1 and TRBJ2-1, with 12 positions matching TRBD2. J gave up 8 bases and V 3 bases, and 11 bases lay outside the gene matches. Germline-derived CDR1 and CDR2 are MGHRA and YSYEKL. The CDR3 runs to 17 residues.

V usage is TRBV21-1 and J usage is TRBJ2-1; the table's D call of TRBD2 was not tested on the DNA. TRBV21-1 is a pseudogene segment. This CDR3 comprises 20 residues. The CDR3 loop reads CASSLVVPTSGERSWNEQFF. As DNA, the CDR3 is TGTGCCAGCAGCCTAGTAGTTCCGACTAGCGGAGAACGATCATGGAATGAGCAGTTCTTC.